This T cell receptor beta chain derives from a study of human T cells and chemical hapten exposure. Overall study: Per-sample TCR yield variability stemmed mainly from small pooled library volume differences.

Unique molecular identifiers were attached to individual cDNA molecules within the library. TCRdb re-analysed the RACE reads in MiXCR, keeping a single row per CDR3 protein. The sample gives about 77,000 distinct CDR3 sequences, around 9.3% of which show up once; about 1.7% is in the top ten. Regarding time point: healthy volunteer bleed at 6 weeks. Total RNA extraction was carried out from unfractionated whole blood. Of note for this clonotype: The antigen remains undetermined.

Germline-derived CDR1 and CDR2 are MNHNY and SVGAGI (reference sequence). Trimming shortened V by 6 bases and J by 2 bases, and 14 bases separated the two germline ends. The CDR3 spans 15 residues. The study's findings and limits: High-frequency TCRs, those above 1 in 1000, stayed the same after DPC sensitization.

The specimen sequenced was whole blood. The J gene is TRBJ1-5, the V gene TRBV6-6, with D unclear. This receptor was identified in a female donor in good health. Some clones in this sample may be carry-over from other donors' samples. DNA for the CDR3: TGTGCCAGCAGCCCCAGAGGGCTCGGCAATCAGCCCCAGCATTTT. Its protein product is CASSPRGLGNQPQHF.